A selection of T cell receptor beta chains follows, all from one sample in a study of shared clonotypes between healthy human individuals. This table comes from immunoSEQ multiplex PCR, and its TCRdb copy is limited to in-frame clones, with some not included. The data show roughly 2,300,000 clones, with 85% to 95% seen just once and roughly 0.34% held by the top ten. The sample comprised naive CD4+ T cells from PBMCs. The receptors come from a man between 18 and 35 years old in good health. Some clones in this sample may be carry-over from other donors' samples. The CDR3 runs from the conserved cysteine through the conserved F or W. The D gene is left open where the match is weak. Clone size is shown for a subset of rows, as once, few, many or a class of expanded clone.

>-|TRBV28|-|TRBJ1-2
TGTGCCAGCAGTATACCCCACGGGGATGGGTATGGCTACACCTTC
CASSIPHGDGYGYTF
>TRBD1|TRBV6-5|-|TRBJ2-5
TGTGCCAGCAGTTACTCGGGACAGGGTAGAGAGACCCAGTACTTC
CASSYSGQGRETQYF
>TRBD1|TRBV5-1|-|TRBJ2-5
TGCGCCAGCAGCTTGAACAGGGGCGAACGAGAGACCCAGTACTTC
CASSLNRGERETQYF
>-|TRBV15|few|TRBJ2-1
TGTGCCACCAGCAACACCGGGGACTCCATCAATGAGCAGTTCTTC
CATSNTGDSINEQFF
>-|TRBV5-1|-|TRBJ2-3
TGCGCCAGCAGCTTGGGGGTTGGGGGAGAAGTCACAGATACGCAGTATTTT
CASSLGVGGEVTDTQYF
>-|TRBV5-1|few|TRBJ2-3
TGCGCCAGCAGCTCGGGGGGCACAGATACGCAGTATTTT
CASSSGGTDTQYF
>-|TRBV7-3|-|TRBJ1-3
TGTGCCAGCAGCTTAACAGCGATCCCTGGAAACACCATATATTTT
CASSLTAIPGNTIYF
>-|TRBV7-2|-|TRBJ2-1
TGTGCCAGCAGCCCAAGGGGCCGGTACAATGAGCAGTTCTTC
CASSPRGRYNEQFF
>-|TRBV7-9|-|TRBJ2-3
TGTGCCAGCAGCACCCCGGATAGGGTCTATGAGACGTATTTT
CASSTPDRVYETYF
>TRBD1|TRBV28|-|TRBJ2-3
TGTGCCAGCATCCAACAGGGGAGCACAGATACGCAGTATTTT
CASIQQGSTDTQYF
>-|TRBV5-1|-|TRBJ2-2
TGCGCCAGCAGCTGGACTGTCACCGGGGAGCTGTTTTTT
CASSWTVTGELFF
>TRBD1|TRBV6-1|-|TRBJ2-7
TGTGCCAGCAGTCCGGGACAGGGGACTGACGAGCAGTACTTC
CASSPGQGTDEQYF
>-|TRBV5-4|-|TRBJ2-1
TGTGCCAGCACCTCCGGCGGAGGGGCCCGATACAATGAGCAGTTCTTC
CASTSGGGARYNEQFF
>TRBD1|TRBV5-4|once|TRBJ2-4
TGTGCCAGCAGCGAGAGACAGGGTTCGTTGGTCATTCAGTACTTC
CASSERQGSLVIQYF
>-|TRBV20-1|-|TRBJ2-2
TGCAGTGCTGCCCAAACCGGGGAGCTGTTTTTT
CSAAQTGELFF
>TRBD2|TRBV7-3|-|TRBJ2-1
TGTGCCACCCATCCCCCGCTAGCGGGAGGCCTCCCCCGGAATGAGCAGTTCTTC
CATHPPLAGGLPRNEQFF
>TRBD2|TRBV7-3|-|TRBJ2-7
TGTGCCAGCAGCTTTCTAGCGGGAGGGAGCTCCTACGAGCAGTACTTC
CASSFLAGGSSYEQYF
>-|TRBV5-1|-|TRBJ1-3
TGCGCCAGCAGCTTGTCTCCAGGGAACCCCTCTGGAAACACCATATATTTT
CASSLSPGNPSGNTIYF
>-|TRBV7-9|-|TRBJ2-1
TGTGCCAGCAGGCGTGACAGTAATGAGCAGTTCTTC
CASRRDSNEQFF
>TRBD2|TRBV28|-|TRBJ2-3
TGTGCCAGCAGTTTTGGGGCGGGAGGGCCGAACACAGATACGCAGTATTTT
CASSFGAGGPNTDTQYF
>-|TRBV5-1|-|TRBJ2-7
TGCGCCAGCAGCAAAATGGACGGCACCTACGAGCAGTACTTC
CASSKMDGTYEQYF
>-|TRBV13|-|TRBJ2-2
TGTGCCAGCAGCTTAGTTTCCGCCGGGGAGCTGTTTTTT
CASSLVSAGELFF
>-|TRBV5-1|-|TRBJ2-1
TGCGCCAGCAGCTTGGGCTGGACTACCATATACAATGAGCAGTTCTTC
CASSLGWTTIYNEQFF
>TRBD2|TRBV15|-|TRBJ2-7
TGTGCCACCAGCCGAAGACTAGCGGGAGGGATCTCCTACGAGCAGTACTTC
CATSRRLAGGISYEQYF
>-|TRBV30|once|TRBJ1-5
TGTGCCTGGAGCCCCGATAGCAATCAGCCCCAGCATTTT
CAWSPDSNQPQHF
>-|TRBV15|-|TRBJ2-5
TGTGCCACCAGCCCCCGGACAGCCCAAGAGACCCAGTACTTC
CATSPRTAQETQYF
>TRBD1|TRBV7-9|once|TRBJ2-7
TGTGCCAGCAGCGGACAGGGGTTCAACGAGCAGTACTTC
CASSGQGFNEQYF
>-|TRBV25-1|-|TRBJ2-1
TGTGCCAGGGAGGGCCCCCGCGACGAGAACAATGAGCAGTTCTTC
CAREGPRDENNEQFF
>-|TRBV5-4|once|TRBJ2-3
TGTGCCAGCAGCTCCCCGGCCAAAGAAGATACGCAGTATTTT
CASSSPAKEDTQYF
>-|TRBV19|-|TRBJ1-5
TGTGCCAGTAGTAAGGATAGCAATCAGCCCCAGCATTTT
CASSKDSNQPQHF
>TRBD2|TRBV7-9|-|TRBJ2-1
TGTGCCAGCAGAATTGGGACTAGCGCCCGCTCCTACAATGAGCAGTTCTTC
CASRIGTSARSYNEQFF
>-|TRBV28|-|TRBJ2-7
TGTGCCAGCAGTTCCCAGAGACAGGTCGCCGGTTTTGTGCAGTACTTC
CASSSQRQVAGFVQYF
>TRBD1|TRBV30|-|TRBJ1-5
TGTGCCTGGAGTCCTTTGGACAGGGGGTCCCAGCCCCAGCATTTT
CAWSPLDRGSQPQHF
>-|TRBV2|few|TRBJ1-5
TGTGCCAGCGTGGGAATTACGAGCAATCAGCCCCAGCATTTT
CASVGITSNQPQHF
>TRBD1|TRBV28|-|TRBJ2-7
TGTGCCAGCAGTCCTGGACAGGGGCTCAGACAGTACTTC
CASSPGQGLRQYF
>-|TRBV28|-|TRBJ2-3
TGTGCCAGCAGTTTGGGAGAGGGAACGCAGTATTTT
CASSLGEGTQYF
>TRBD1|TRBV28|-|TRBJ1-3
TGTGCCAGCAGGGTGGGACAGGGACGAAACACCATATATTTT
CASRVGQGRNTIYF
>TRBD1|TRBV9|-|TRBJ2-3
TGTGCCAGCAGCCAAATGCAGGGGGCGTCCGGCACAGATACGCAGTATTTT
CASSQMQGASGTDTQYF
>-|TRBV6-6|-|TRBJ2-4
TGTGCCAGCAGCTCCAGCAACCTAGCCAAAAACATTCAGTACTTC
CASSSSNLAKNIQYF
>-|TRBV20-1|-|TRBJ2-5
TGCAGTGCTAGGGAGGAGACCCAGTACTTC
CSAREETQYF
>-|TRBV5-3|-|TRBJ1-2
TGTGCCAGAAGCTTGGGCAGAGCTTATGGCTACACCTTC
CARSLGRAYGYTF
>-|TRBV10-3|-|TRBJ2-3
TGTGCCATCAGTGTAAGCGGCACAGATACGCAGTATTTT
CAISVSGTDTQYF
>-|TRBV2|-|TRBJ1-3
TGTGCCAGCAGTGCACAGGGCTCTGGAAACACCATATATTTT
CASSAQGSGNTIYF
>-|TRBV5-5|-|TRBJ1-2
TGTGCCAGCAGCTTGGACGGGCAGTACTATGGCTACACCTTC
CASSLDGQYYGYTF
>-|TRBV7-9|-|TRBJ2-3
TGTGCCAGCAGCCAGACGAGACGGGGCGGGGATACGCAGTATTTT
CASSQTRRGGDTQYF
>-|TRBV29-1|-|TRBJ2-5
TGCAGCGTTGGGAGCCGGCCCGGGGCCTTCCAAGAGACCCAGTACTTC
CSVGSRPGAFQETQYF
>-|TRBV7-2|-|TRBJ1-2
TGTGCCAGCAGCCTGGACGGCGACTATGGCTACACCTTC
CASSLDGDYGYTF
>TRBD1|TRBV2|few|TRBJ2-5
TGTGCCACCCTGAGGGGACAGCAAGAGACCCAGTACTTC
CATLRGQQETQYF
>-|TRBV5-1|-|TRBJ1-4
TGCGCCAGCAGCTTAGGGGGGCCGGGGGAAAAACTGTTTTTT
CASSLGGPGEKLFF
>TRBD1|TRBV30|-|TRBJ1-4
TGTGCCTGGAGTTGGGGACAGTCTACTAATGAAAAACTGTTTTTT
CAWSWGQSTNEKLFF
>-|TRBV7-9|-|TRBJ2-4
TGTGCCAGCAGCTCGAACTGGCGCGGGGCGGACATTCAGTACTTC
CASSSNWRGADIQYF
>-|TRBV7-8|-|TRBJ2-1
TGTGCCAGCAGCTTCCGCAGGGCGGCTACCTACAATGAGCAGTTCTTC
CASSFRRAATYNEQFF